This T cell receptor (beta chain) was identified in a study of shared clonotypes between healthy human individuals. Study-wide results and caveats: What naive subsets generally showed was a larger estimated richness than memory subsets showed. It was only blood that was sampled, and tissue repertoires likely differ.

Assay used: immunoSEQ multiplex PCR; TCRdb lists only in-frame clones, some missing. Counted here are under 1,100,000 clones, 70% to 80% occurring once; the ten biggest clones make up about 1.5%. As to this clone: The antigen is not known.

This CDR3 has 14 amino acids. Germline lookup yields CDR1 LNHDA and CDR2 SQIVND (reference sequence). Trimming pared 6 bases from V and 0 bases from J, leaving 8 bases between. This receptor was taken from a man younger than 35 in good health. The sample consisted of memory CD4+ T cells sorted from blood. Subset denoted: CD45RA-negative fraction. The J gene is TRBJ1-4, the V gene TRBV19; no clear D gene. As DNA, the CDR3 is TGTGCCAGTAGCACCCGCACAACTAATGAAAAACTGTTTTTT. It yields the protein CASSTRTTNEKLFF.